Below, 24 T cell receptor beta chains from the same sample are listed, as sequenced in a study of PD-1 blockade in classical Hodgkin lymphoma. The patients all showed relapse after autologous stem cell transplantation, while their brentuximab vedotin exposure varied. Repertoires were generated with immunoSEQ multiplex PCR, while TCRdb's copy carries only in-frame clones and drops some. The sample consists of some 23,000 clones, roughly 70% of them appearing once. This specimen was peripheral blood mononuclear cells (PBMCs), taken at baseline. The receptors were gathered from a human donor with classical Hodgkin lymphoma.

This chain uses TRBV12-1 with TRBJ1-1; the table's D call, TRBD1, was not checked against the DNA. TRBV12-1 is termed a pseudogene. This CDR3 comprises 14 residues. CDR3 protein: CASTARQKNTEAFF. CDR3 nucleotides: TGTGCCAGCACCGCCCGCCAGAAGAACACTGAAGCTTTCTTT.

V usage is TRBV30 and J usage is TRBJ2-3; 8 positions match TRBD2. The germline CDR1 and CDR2 sequences are GTSNPN and SVGIG (reference sequence). The trim removed 1 base at V and 1 base at J, leaving 4 bases unmatched. The CDR3 sequence is 15 residues long. The DNA of the CDR3 is TGTGCCTGGAGTGCCTCGACTAGCGGCACAGATACGCAGTATTTT. Protein product: CAWSASTSGTDTQYF.

This clone was picked up a small number of times. The CDR3, as DNA: TGTGCCAGTAGTATTCTCGGGGTAGCGGGAGGGCCAAGGCAGTTCTTC. Its translation is CASSILGVAGGPRQFF. This chain connects TRBV19 to TRBJ2-1; the match to TRBD2 covers 11 bases. Germline V gene lookup returns CDR1 LNHDA and CDR2 SQIVND (reference sequence). The CDR3 extends over 16 amino acids. The V and J ends lost 3 bases and 12 bases, in that order; junction bases with no gene match: 13.

In its sample, this clone was seen once. V and J are TRBV21-1 and TRBJ2-7; TRBD1 was called by the table and not checked on the DNA. TRBV21-1 is a recognized pseudogene. The length of the CDR3 is 14 residues. CDR3 nucleotides: TGTGCCAGCAGCAACGGGACACCCACCTACGAGCAGTACGTC. Protein sequence: CASSNGTPTYEQYV.

The chain is built from TRBV5-6 and TRBJ1-4; a possible D gene is TRBD1 (6 bases). This CDR3 has 14 amino acids. The V end was cut by 5 bases, the J end by 7 bases, with 15 bases between. Germline CDR1 is SGHDT and CDR2 is YYEEEE. The CDR3 spells CASSPTRGSEKLFF. The CDR3 DNA sequence: TGTGCCAGCAGTCCAACCAGGGGTAGTGAAAAACTGTTTTTT. Variable domain in full (rest from reference TRBV5-6 and TRBJ1-4): DAGVTQSPTHLIKTRGQQVTLRCSPKSGHDTVSWYQQALGQGPQFIFQYYEEEERQRGNFPDRFSGHQFPNYSSELNVNALLLGDSALYLCASSPTRGSEKLFFGSGTQLSVL.

The genes are TRBV10-3 and TRBJ1-4, with 8 bases matching TRBD1. Germline CDR1 ENHRY, CDR2 SYGVKD. V lost 9 bases and J lost 0; bases outside the gene matches: 6. This CDR3 has 15 amino acids. The CDR3 loop reads CAIAQGQATNEKLFF. Here the CDR3 DNA reads TGTGCCATAGCCCAGGGACAGGCAACTAATGAAAAACTGTTTTTT.

The genes are TRBV14 and TRBJ2-1, with 7 bases matching TRBD2. The CDR3 covers 16 residues. J lost 1 base, V lost 1 base, and 4 bases had no gene match. Looked up from germline, CDR1 is SGHDN and CDR2 is FVKESK. CDR3 protein: CASSQGVGRSYNEQFF. In nucleotides, the CDR3 is TGTGCCAGCAGCCAAGGGGTCGGGAGGTCCTACAATGAGCAGTTCTTC. Full variable domain (rest looked up from reference TRBV14 and TRBJ2-1): EAGVTQFPSHSVIEKGQTVTLRCDPISGHDNLYWYRRVMGKEIKFLLHFVKESKQDESGMPNNRFLAERTGGTYSTLKVQPAELEDSGVYFCASSQGVGRSYNEQFFGPGTRLTVL.

This clone was counted only a few times. This chain joins TRBV5-5 and TRBJ1-2; D gene unclear. Trimming stripped 2 bases from V and 1 base from J, with 6 bases between. The V gene's germline CDR1 is SGHKS and CDR2 YYEKEE (reference sequence). The CDR3 consists of 13 residues. The CDR3 DNA is TGTGCCAGCAGCTTTGACGGTAACTATGGCTACACCTTC. Amino acids: CASSFDGNYGYTF.

The rearrangement uses TRBV5-4 and TRBJ2-1; the D gene could be TRBD1 or TRBD2 (6 bases each). The CDR3 sequence is 15 residues long. Trimming cost V 4 bases and J 5 bases, with 16 bases left between them. From germline, CDR1 is SGHNT and CDR2 YYREEE (reference sequence). CDR3 amino acids: CASSPPAGGHNEQFF. As DNA, the CDR3 is TGTGCCAGCAGCCCTCCCGCCGGGGGCCACAATGAGCAGTTCTTC.

The J gene is TRBJ2-6, the V gene TRBV5-5; D is tentatively TRBD1 or TRBD2 (5 bases each). V was trimmed by 4 bases and J by 0 bases, leaving 20 bases between them. The CDR3 is 19 amino acids. Germline values: CDR1 SGHKS, CDR2 YYEKEE (reference sequence). CDR3 protein: CASSPWGRGDPSGANVLTF. CDR3 in DNA: TGTGCCAGCAGCCCGTGGGGTAGAGGGGATCCCTCTGGGGCCAACGTCCTGACTTTC.

The chain combines TRBV27 with TRBJ2-4, with 8 bases identical to TRBD1. CDR3 length: 13 residues. The V and J ends lost 6 bases and 4 bases, in that order; junction bases with no gene match: 2. Per germline, CDR1 MNHEY and CDR2 SMNVEV (reference sequence). CDR3 protein: CASSRQGKNIQYF. In nucleotides, the CDR3 is TGTGCCAGCAGCCGACAGGGGAAAAACATTCAGTACTTC.

The chain uses TRBV4-3 and TRBJ2-3; 7 bases are shared with TRBD1. Germline assignment: CDR1 LGHNA and CDR2 YSLEER. With V trimmed by 0 bases and J by 0 bases, 9 bases remained unmatched. The CDR3 contains 18 residues. Written as DNA, the CDR3 is TGCGCCAGCAGCCAAGATCCCACCGGGACAGCTAGCACAGATACGCAGTATTTT. Protein sequence: CASSQDPTGTASTDTQYF.

This sequence joins TRBV6-5 and TRBJ2-1; 8 bases map to TRBD1. Germline lookup yields CDR1 MNHEY and CDR2 SVGAGI. With V trimmed by 3 bases and J by 8 bases, 3 bases remained unmatched. The CDR3 has 13 amino acids. In DNA form, the CDR3 reads TGTGCCAGCAGTTATTCAGGGGGCCATGAGCAGTTCTTC. It yields the protein CASSYSGGHEQFF.

V and J are TRBV5-4 and TRBJ2-3; weak D call: TRBD2 (5 bases). The CDR3 consists of 16 residues. The germline V gene encodes CDR1 SGHNT and CDR2 YYREEE (reference sequence). V shed 4 bases and J shed 0 bases, with 15 bases lying between them. The DNA of the CDR3 is TGTGCCAGCAGCCCGCTGTGGCGCGGGAGCACAGATACGCAGTATTTT. This codes for CASSPLWRGSTDTQYF.

The chain combines TRBV6-5 with TRBJ2-7; 7 bases map to TRBD1. Germline lookup yields CDR1 MNHEY and CDR2 SVGAGI. With V trimmed by 5 bases and J by 9 bases, 16 bases remained unmatched. CDR3 length: 15 residues. CDR3 sequence: CASSKSGTVGIRQYF. For the CDR3, the DNA is TGTGCCAGCAGTAAGTCCGGGACAGTGGGAATTAGGCAGTACTTC.

The chain carries TRBV19 and TRBJ2-7; D might be TRBD1 (7 bases). This CDR3 is built from 14 residues. V was trimmed by 4 bases and J by 0 bases, leaving 10 bases between them. CDR1 is LNHDA, CDR2 SQIVND, per germline (reference sequence). The CDR3 protein is CASSRQGGSYEQYF. The CDR3 coding sequence is TGTGCCAGTAGTAGGCAGGGGGGCTCCTACGAGCAGTACTTC.

This rearrangement joins TRBV10-2 to TRBJ1-1; no clear D gene. Germline lookup yields CDR1 WSHSY and CDR2 SAAADI. The CDR3 is 15 residues long. V dropped 6 bases and J dropped 2 bases, with 16 bases sitting between them. CDR3 coding DNA: TGCGCCAGCAGGCCACTAGCCGGGGAAAACACTGAAGCTTTCTTT. Encoded protein: CASRPLAGENTEAFF.

This chain links TRBV19 with TRBJ2-1; no reliable D call. The CDR3 is 18 amino acids. Germline-derived CDR1 and CDR2 are LNHDA and SQIVND (reference sequence). V shed 3 bases and J shed 4 bases, with 22 bases lying between them. CDR3 loop: CASSILRGRPDRYNEQFF. The CDR3 bases are TGTGCCAGTAGTATTCTCCGCGGCCGTCCGGATCGTTACAATGAGCAGTTCTTC.

The rearrangement uses TRBV11-1 and TRBJ2-1; TRBD2 matches 10 bases. CDR1 is SGHAT, CDR2 FQDESV, per germline (reference sequence). Trimming cost V 6 bases and J 0 bases; bases outside gene matches: 2. The CDR3 spans 15 residues. This chain's CDR3 is CASSSSGSSYNEQFF. CDR3 nucleotides: TGTGCCAGCAGTTCTAGCGGGAGCTCCTACAATGAGCAGTTCTTC.

The V call is TRBV4-1, the J call TRBJ2-5; the match to TRBD2 covers 13 bases. CDR3 size: 17 residues. Trimming took 0 bases from V and 4 from J; bases not matched to a gene: 5. The V gene's germline CDR1 is MGHRA and CDR2 YSYEKL. The CDR3 DNA reads TGCGCCAGCAGCCAAGATCGGACTAGCGGGAGCGGAGAGACCCAGTACTTC. This encodes CASSQDRTSGSGETQYF.

This chain connects TRBV2 to TRBJ2-6; TRBD1 aligns across 9 bases. The CDR3 length is 17 residues. J lost 0 bases, V lost 6 bases, and 6 bases had no gene match. Germline CDR1 and CDR2: SNHLY and FYNNEI. The CDR3 nucleotides read TGTGCCAGCAGCCGGACAGGGGACCTCTCTGGGGCCAACGTCCTGACTTTC. It specifies CASSRTGDLSGANVLTF.

The count of this clone is one. The chain is built from TRBV25-1 and TRBJ2-5; possible D gene TRBD2, 7 bases. This CDR3 has 15 amino acids. Germline V gives CDR1 MGHDK, CDR2 SYGVNS. V dropped 1 base and J dropped 4 bases, with 13 bases sitting between them. The CDR3 DNA reads TGTGCCAGCAGTGAATGGGGGGGGCGTGGAGAGACCCAGTACTTC. It yields the protein CASSEWGGRGETQYF.

By sample share, this clone is medium-sized. The chain employs TRBV7-2 and TRBJ1-6, with 7 bases lining up with TRBD1. Germline V gene lookup returns CDR1 SGHTA and CDR2 FQGNSA. V gave up 2 bases and J gave up 9 bases; unmatched junction bases: 4. The CDR3 extends over 14 amino acids. The CDR3 nucleotides are TGTGCCAGCAGCTTACTGACAGGGATTTCACCCCTCCACTTT. Protein sequence: CASSLLTGISPLHF.

This chain connects TRBV7-2 to TRBJ1-3; 7 bases fit TRBD1. V lost 8 bases to trimming and J lost 0 bases; unmatched junction nucleotides: 1. The CDR3 extends over 13 amino acids. The germline V gene has CDR1 SGHTA and CDR2 FQGNSA. The CDR3 reads CASRQGSGNTIYF. For the CDR3, the DNA is TGTGCCAGCCGACAGGGCTCTGGAAACACCATATATTTT.